The rows below give T cell receptor beta chains drawn from one sample of a study of T cell repertoires in cytomegalovirus infection. Which antigens these TCRs recognize remains unknown. TCRdb analysed the reads with MiXCR anew, one entry per CDR3 protein. The sample carries 700,000 to 900,000 distinct CDR3 sequences, almost 30% recorded once. The input for sequencing was cultured CD8+ T cells from PBMCs, taken from culture after CMV antigen stimulation. These receptor sequences come from a human donor in good health (CMV status not recorded). Some clones in this sample may be carry-over from other donors' samples. The CDR3 runs from the conserved cysteine through the conserved F or W. D genes are given only for firm matches. Clone size, where shown, is once, few, many, or a class for clones that have expanded.

>TRBJ2-1|NA|TRBV7-6|NA
TGTGCCAGCAGCTTAGTGTGGCAGGGGCAGTACAATGAGCAGTTCTTC
CASSLVWQGQYNEQFF
>TRBJ1-1|NA|TRBV6-2/TRBV6-3|NA
TGTGCCAGCAGTTACCTCGGGGCCACTGAAGCTTTCTTT
CASSYLGATEAFF
>TRBJ1-4|TRBD1|TRBV3-1|few
TGTGCCAGCAGCCAAAGGGACAGGGGGTATTATGAAAAACTGTTTTTT
CASSQRDRGYYEKLFF
>TRBJ2-3|NA|TRBV6-5|few
TGTGCCAGCCTGAGATCGGCCTCTAGCACAGATACGCAGTATTTT
CASLRSASSTDTQYF
>TRBJ2-1|TRBD2|TRBV27|NA
TGTGCCAGCAGTCCCACCGGAGCGGGGGGATACAATGAGCAGTTCTTC
CASSPTGAGGYNEQFF
>TRBJ2-5|TRBD2|TRBV27|few
TGTGCCAGCAGTCCACGACTAGCGGGGGGGCCGGGGGAGACCCAGTACTTC
CASSPRLAGGPGETQYF
>TRBJ2-7|NA|TRBV4-1|NA
TGCGCCAGCAGCCATCCAGGGGCCGAGCAGTACTTC
CASSHPGAEQYF
>TRBJ1-4|NA|TRBV4-3|many
TGCGCCAGCAGCCAAGATCGGTTAAGTAATGAAAAACTGTTTTTT
CASSQDRLSNEKLFF
>TRBJ2-1|NA|TRBV6-2/TRBV6-3|many
TGTGCCAGCAGCCTAACGGGGGAAATAATGGGTTACAATGAGCAGTTCTTC
CASSLTGEIMGYNEQFF
>TRBJ1-4|NA|TRBV7-6|NA
TGTGCCAGCAGCTTTATTGGGGGCTCGAATGAAAAACTGTTTTTT
CASSFIGGSNEKLFF
>TRBJ2-7|NA|TRBV27|NA
TGTGCCAGCAGTCCCACTCATAACGAGCAGTACTTC
CASSPTHNEQYF
>TRBJ1-2|NA|TRBV4-1|NA
TGCGCCAGCAGCCAAGCCAGCTGGCAGGGAAATGGCTACACCTTC
CASSQASWQGNGYTF
>TRBJ1-3|NA|TRBV19|NA
TGTGCCAGTAGTATGGCAGTTTTTGGAAACACCATATATTTT
CASSMAVFGNTIYF
>TRBJ2-1|NA|TRBV12-3/TRBV12-4|few
TGTGCCAGCAGTTTTTACAACAGGATAGACAGAGAGCAGTTCTTC
CASSFYNRIDREQFF
>TRBJ2-3|NA|TRBV6-4|NA
TGTGCCAGCAGTAAATTTCAAGCAAGCACAGATACGCAGTATTTT
CASSKFQASTDTQYF
>TRBJ2-3|NA|TRBV12-3/TRBV12-4|few
TGTGCCAGCAGTCTGGCCGGGGACCCGACAGATACGCAGTATTTT
CASSLAGDPTDTQYF
>TRBJ2-5|TRBD2|TRBV6-2/TRBV6-3|few
TGTGCCAGTACTGGGGGGGGGAGTTGGCAAGAGACCCAGTACTTC
CASTGGGSWQETQYF
>TRBJ1-5|TRBD1|TRBV7-6|many
TGTGCCAGCAGCCCCGGCCAGGGGGTGGTTCAGCCCCAGCATTTT
CASSPGQGVVQPQHF
>TRBJ1-1|NA|TRBV20-1|few
TGCAGTGCTAGAGTTAGGGTGACTGAAGCTTTCTTT
CSARVRVTEAFF
>TRBJ2-1|TRBD2|TRBV5-4|NA
TGTGCCAGCAGCGCAACTAGCGGGGGTATAGATGAGCAGTTCTTC
CASSATSGGIDEQFF
>TRBJ1-6|NA|TRBV27|few
TGTGCCAGCAGTCCTCTGCCAGTGAGCTCCTATAATTCACCCCTCCACTTT
CASSPLPVSSYNSPLHF
>TRBJ2-3|NA|TRBV7-6|many
TGTGCCAGCAGCTTAGCGCTTTTTTCGGTTTGGACAGATACGCAGTATTTT
CASSLALFSVWTDTQYF
>TRBJ2-3|NA|TRBV6-5|NA
TGTGCCAGCAGTTACGGGGTGAGCACAGATACGCAGTATTTT
CASSYGVSTDTQYF
>TRBJ2-1|NA|TRBV7-9|few
TGTGCCAGCACGGGAGGGACAGCGCAGGGCAATGAGCAGTTCTTC
CASTGGTAQGNEQFF
>TRBJ2-7|NA|TRBV7-6|many
TGTGCCAGCAGCTTAGACCCGATCTACGAGCAGTACTTC
CASSLDPIYEQYF
>TRBJ2-1|NA|TRBV24-1|few
TGTGCCACCAGTGATCTGTTTTCTGAGCAGTTCTTC
CATSDLFSEQFF
>TRBJ1-2|NA|TRBV6-5|few
TGTGCCAGCAGTTACTCGATACCGGGCTACTATGGCTACACCTTC
CASSYSIPGYYGYTF
>TRBJ1-1|NA|TRBV19|NA
TGTGCCAGTAGTATTCTACATGCAGAACTGAACACTGAAGCTTTCTTT
CASSILHAELNTEAFF
>TRBJ2-5|NA|TRBV15|NA
TGTGCCACCAGCAGGGAAAATAGGGCAGAGACCCAGTACTTC
CATSRENRAETQYF
>TRBJ1-1|NA|TRBV27|once
TGTGCCAGCAGTTTGTATGGAGGGTCCACTGAAGCTTTCTTT
CASSLYGGSTEAFF
>TRBJ1-1|NA|TRBV2|few
TGTGCCAGCGGACTAAGTGTTATAACCACTGAAGCTTTCTTT
CASGLSVITTEAFF
>TRBJ1-2|NA|TRBV11-2|NA
TGTGCCAGCAGCTCCGGACAGAGGGGAAACACCTTC
CASSSGQRGNTF
>TRBJ2-2|NA|TRBV10-3|NA
TGTGCCATCTGGGTCGGCAGTACGAACACCGGGGAGCTGTTTTTT
CAIWVGSTNTGELFF
>TRBJ2-1|NA|TRBV10-3|NA
TGTGCCATCGCCCGGGGTATGTACAATGAGCAGTTCTTC
CAIARGMYNEQFF
>TRBJ2-1|NA|TRBV7-6|NA
TGTGCCAGCAGCTCCTCTCAGGGTGATCTCCCCAATGAGCAGTTCTTC
CASSSSQGDLPNEQFF
>TRBJ2-7|NA|TRBV5-4|few
TGTGCCAGCAGCTTGGGTTATAAGGGGGGAGTTATTTACGAGCAGTACTTC
CASSLGYKGGVIYEQYF
>TRBJ2-3|TRBD2|TRBV25-1|NA
TGTGCCAGCAGTGAATGGGGCGGGGGGGCCGCAGATACGCAGTATTTT
CASSEWGGGAADTQYF
>TRBJ2-7|NA|TRBV6-1|many
TGTGCCAGCAGTACCCAAAACGGGCTCTACGAGCAGTACTTC
CASSTQNGLYEQYF
>TRBJ2-1|TRBD2|TRBV6-2/TRBV6-3|NA
TGTGCCAGCAGTCCCGGACTAGCGGGGGGCCCCGAGCAGTTCTTC
CASSPGLAGGPEQFF
>TRBJ2-1|TRBD2|TRBV10-3|many
TGTGCCATCAGTGAATATCGGGGGGAACCCTACAATGAGCAGTTCTTC
CAISEYRGEPYNEQFF
>TRBJ1-4|NA|TRBV4-1|NA
TGCGCCAGCAGCCAAGTAACATTGGGGGAAAAACTGTTTTTT
CASSQVTLGEKLFF
>TRBJ2-3|NA|TRBV25-1|NA
TGTGCCAGCAGTGAGAGACGCCCGGGGGATACGCAGTATTTT
CASSERRPGDTQYF
>TRBJ1-4|NA|TRBV7-2|many
TGTGCCAGCAGCTTTGCCGAAAAACTGTTTTTT
CASSFAEKLFF
>TRBJ1-3|NA|TRBV6-6|few
TGTGCCAGCAGTCCCCACAGGAGCTCCTCTGGAAACACCATATATTTT
CASSPHRSSSGNTIYF
>TRBJ1-2|NA|TRBV12-3/TRBV12-4|NA
TGTGCCAGCAGGATACAGGAGGCCTACACCTTC
CASRIQEAYTF
>TRBJ1-6|NA|TRBV12-3/TRBV12-4|NA
TGTGCCAGCACCACAGGAGTCTATAATTCACCCCTCCACTTT
CASTTGVYNSPLHF
>TRBJ1-1|NA|TRBV19|NA
TGTGCCAGTAGTATCCAAGCACCCAGGTGGACAACTCTAGAAGCTTTCTTT
CASSIQAPRWTTLEAFF
>TRBJ1-2|NA|TRBV7-6|NA
TGTGCCAGCAGTGAGTCCCCGCGCCGCTACTATGGCTACACCTTC
CASSESPRRYYGYTF
>TRBJ1-5|NA|TRBV4-1|NA
TGCGCCAGCAGCCAAGAGAGGCTCCAGCCCCAGCATTTT
CASSQERLQPQHF
>TRBJ1-1|NA|TRBV27|many
TGTGCCAGCAGTTTCGGGCGGGGGACTGAAGCTTTCTTT
CASSFGRGTEAFF
>TRBJ2-5|NA|TRBV6-5|few
TGTGCCAGCAGTCAACAGGTTTCGGAGACCCAGTACTTC
CASSQQVSETQYF
>TRBJ2-3|NA|TRBV11-3|NA
TGTGCCAGCAGCCCGGAGGAGCTGCCAGATACGCAGTATTTT
CASSPEELPDTQYF
>TRBJ2-1|NA|TRBV5-6|NA
TGTGCCAGCAGTATCGACAGAGAGAAGTACAATGAGCAGTTCTTC
CASSIDREKYNEQFF
>TRBJ2-5|TRBD1|TRBV2|NA
TGTGCCAGCATCCCCCCGACAGGGGGCTTGGGGGAGACCCAGTACTTC
CASIPPTGGLGETQYF
>TRBJ2-1|NA|TRBV5-1|NA
TGCGCCAGCAGCGCTGGGAGGGGGGCCCCCTACAATGAGCAGTTCTTC
CASSAGRGAPYNEQFF